Following are 22 T cell receptor beta chains from one sample sequenced in a study of regulatory T cells in long-lasting Graves disease listed by TCRdb under 2021. Read against the paper, the sample's time point label means: newly diagnosed GD, antithyroid drugs for less than 3 months. For both TCR sequencing and RNA sequencing, RNA was extracted from PBMCs using TRIzol. The library relied on multiplex PCR. Sequencing took place on an Illumina HiSeq 4000. To build TCR beta libraries, CDR3 regions were amplified by Arm-PCR using iRepertoire HTBI primers. TCRdb trimmed the raw reads at Q25, called clones with MiXCR and kept productive beta chains. Rows are combined by CDR3 protein, so each entry shows the most common genes and DNA. The sample contains 400,000 to 550,000 distinct CDR3 sequences, more than 13% of them found a single time. The biggest ten clones account for roughly 17% of the sample. These data also formed part of another study, on T cells in Graves' hyperthyroidism and ophthalmopathy.

The material sequenced was peripheral blood mononuclear cells (PBMCs), taken at new diagnosis, from a patient treated with antithyroid drugs. These receptors were taken from a woman aged 25 to 45 with Graves disease. Donor details come from another sample of the same person, matched by shared clones.

This clonotype was recorded a few times. The chain recombines TRBV7-2 with TRBJ2-5; TRBD2 aligns across 7 bases. The CDR3 contains 15 residues. Germline V gives CDR1 SGHTA, CDR2 FQGNSA. J gave up 4 bases and V 5 bases, and 10 bases lay outside the gene matches. CDR3 amino acids: CASSQRLALRETQYF. For the CDR3, the DNA is TGTGCCAGCAGCCAAAGACTAGCCCTCCGAGAGACCCAGTACTTC.

This chain joins TRBV3-1 and TRBJ2-2; the D call may be TRBD1 or TRBD2 (5 bases each). CDR1 and CDR2 from the germline V gene are LGHDT and YNNKEL (reference sequence). The CDR3 spans 15 residues. The V end lost 2 bases, the J end lost 6 bases, and 13 bases lay between the germline ends. DNA of the CDR3: TGTGCCAGCAGCCAATCACCCCGGGGCGCCGGGGAGCTGTTTTTT. This encodes CASSQSPRGAGELFF.

The J gene is TRBJ2-2, the V gene TRBV4-1; D gene ambiguous. Per the germline V gene, CDR1 is MGHRA and CDR2 is YSYEKL. This CDR3 region has 15 residues. The ends were cut back, 2 bases at V and 5 bases at J, with 12 bases in the middle. As DNA, the CDR3 is TGCGCCAGCAGCCAAAGAGGCGATCGTACCGGGGAGCTGTTTTTT. Translation gives CASSQRGDRTGELFF.

This clonotype was counted many times. The rearrangement uses TRBV9 and TRBJ2-7; 8 nucleotides align to TRBD1. The germline V gene encodes CDR1 SGDLS and CDR2 YYNGEE. The junction had 5 bases not matched to a gene; V was cut back by 4 bases and J by 2 bases. The CDR3 length is 14 residues. The DNA of the CDR3 is TGTGCCAGCAGCCCTGGACAGGGAGCCTACGAGCAGTACTTC. It encodes CASSPGQGAYEQYF.

This clonotype was detected ten times or more. This rearrangement joins TRBV18 to TRBJ2-1; a possible D gene is TRBD1 (5 bases). Germline V CDR1 and CDR2: KGHSH, LQKENI. The CDR3 totals 15 residues. Between the trimmed V and J ends, which lost 0 bases and 5 bases, there was a span of 11 bases. The CDR3 sequence is CASSPPGRANNEQFF. CDR3 DNA: TGTGCCAGCTCACCACCGGGCAGGGCCAACAATGAGCAGTTCTTC. The entire variable domain, with the rest obtained from reference TRBV18 and TRBJ2-1, is as follows: NAGVMQNPRHLVRRRGQEARLRCSPMKGHSHVYWYRQLPEEGLKFMVYLQKENIIDESGMPKERFSAEFPKEGPSILRIQQVVRGDSAAYFCASSPPGRANNEQFFGPGTRLTVL.

This clonotype was counted many times. The chain joins TRBV6-1 to TRBJ1-2, with 10 positions matching TRBD1. Germline values: CDR1 MNHNS, CDR2 SASEGT. V lost 5 bases to trimming and J lost 8 bases; unmatched junction nucleotides: 5. The CDR3 covers 13 residues. Here the CDR3 reads CASSTPTGGGYTF. CDR3 in DNA: TGTGCCAGCAGTACGCCGACAGGGGGCGGCTACACCTTC.

The chain's CDR3 is CASSHSDSQETQYF. The DNA of the CDR3 is TGTGCCAGCAGTCATTCGGACAGTCAAGAGACCCAGTACTTC. J is TRBJ2-5 and V is TRBV28; D is perhaps TRBD1 (6 bases). CDR1 and CDR2 (germline): MDHEN, SYDVKM. The CDR3 is made up of 14 amino acids. The V and J ends lost 5 bases and 2 bases respectively, with 12 bases between them.

Ten or more counts support this clonotype. The chain joins TRBV20-1 to TRBJ2-1; D is uncertain. Germline CDR1 DFQATT, CDR2 SNEGSKA (reference sequence). This CDR3 region has 10 residues. DNA for the CDR3: TGCAGCCCAAAAGAAAATGAGCAGTTCTTC. It translates to CSPKENEQFF.

This clonotype has at least ten counts. The chain couples TRBV3-1 to TRBJ2-7; D is possibly TRBD2 (5 bases). The CDR3 contains 13 residues. V lost 1 base and J 7 bases, leaving 11 bases between the germline ends. Germline V gives CDR1 LGHDT, CDR2 YNNKEL (reference sequence). The CDR3 region is CASSQVEGREQYF. CDR3 nucleotide sequence: TGTGCCAGCAGCCAAGTTGAGGGTAGAGAGCAGTACTTC.

This clonotype was observed a handful of times. The chain is built from TRBV7-3 and TRBJ2-1, with D tentatively TRBD2 (5 bases). The germline V gene encodes CDR1 SGHTA and CDR2 FQGTGA. V lost 5 bases and J lost 15, with 14 bases in between. The CDR3 consists of 11 residues. In DNA, the CDR3 is TGTGCCAGCAGCAGCGGAGACGCTCGGTTCTTC. This translates into CASSSGDARFF.

The J gene is TRBJ2-7, the V gene TRBV28; D gene ambiguous. The V end lost 6 bases, the J end lost 5 bases, and 14 bases lay between the germline ends. Germline V CDR1 and CDR2: MDHEN, SYDVKM. The CDR3 contains 13 residues. Written as DNA, the CDR3 is TGTGCCAGCAGGCCCACAGTGAGCAACGAGCAGTACTTC. It is translated as CASRPTVSNEQYF.

This clonotype was counted only a few times. The CDR3 region has the DNA TGTGCCAGCAGCGTAGATCCGACAGCGGGAGTTAAAAACATTCAGTACTTC. Translating it yields CASSVDPTAGVKNIQYF. This chain joins TRBV9 and TRBJ2-4, with TRBD2 identical over 8 bases. V lost 0 bases and J lost 4; bases outside the gene matches: 9. The germline V gene encodes CDR1 SGDLS and CDR2 YYNGEE. CDR3 length equals 17 residues.

There are many counts of this clonotype. This chain uses TRBV19 with TRBJ2-1; 12 bases are a match to TRBD2. After removal of 9 bases from V and 3 bases from J, the junction contained 6 bases not matched to a gene. This CDR3 comprises 15 residues. Germline V gene lookup returns CDR1 LNHDA and CDR2 SQIVND (reference sequence). The CDR3 DNA reads as TGTGCCAGCAGCAAGACTAGCGGGAGCTACAATGAGCAGTTCTTC. As protein: CASSKTSGSYNEQFF. The whole variable domain, remainder taken from reference TRBV19 and TRBJ2-1, is DGGITQSPKYLFRKEGQNVTLSCEQNLNHDAMYWYRQDPGQGLRLIYYSQIVNDFQKGDIAEGYSVSREKKESFPLTVTSAQKNPTAFYLCASSKTSGSYNEQFFGPGTRLTVL.

This clonotype was detected only a few times. This chain links TRBV11-3 with TRBJ2-6; the D is unclear. There are 14 residues in the CDR3. Germline V gives CDR1 SGHNT, CDR2 YENEEA. V was cut by 5 bases and J by 0 bases, with 5 bases left in between. The CDR3 nucleotides are TGTGCCAGCAGCCGAAGCTCTGGGGCCAACGTCCTGACTTTC. It is translated as CASSRSSGANVLTF.

There are many counts of this clonotype. The chain couples TRBV2 to TRBJ2-1; D may be TRBD2 (6 bases). Trimming left V 0 bases short and J 10 bases short, with 10 bases between. CDR1 and CDR2 (germline): SNHLY, FYNNEI. The CDR3 contains 13 residues. In nucleotides, the CDR3 is TGTGCCAGCAGTGAAGCGCGTAGCGGAGAGCAGTTCTTC. This codes for CASSEARSGEQFF.

The rearrangement links TRBV19 to TRBJ1-5; D unclear. V was pared by 5 bases and J by 4 bases, with 12 bases between. CDR1 and CDR2 from the germline V gene are LNHDA and SQIVND (reference sequence). CDR3 length: 14 amino acids. This chain's CDR3 is CASSLAGENQPQHF. In DNA form, the CDR3 reads TGTGCCAGTAGTTTGGCAGGAGAGAATCAGCCCCAGCATTTT.

This clonotype appeared many times. The chain employs TRBV5-1 and TRBJ2-3; weak D call: TRBD2 (5 bases). The germline V gene encodes CDR1 SGHRS and CDR2 YFSETQ. The CDR3 has 15 residues. Trimming took 4 bases from V and 1 from J, leaving 13 bases between them. As DNA, the CDR3 is TGCGCCAGCAGCCGGCGAGCGGATCGCACAGATACGCAGTATTTT. It yields the protein CASSRRADRTDTQYF.

This clonotype was observed at least ten times. This sequence joins TRBV12-3 or TRBV12-4 and TRBJ2-5; possibly TRBD2 for D (5 bases). V was cut by 6 bases and J by 13 bases, with 18 bases left in between. This CDR3 region has 12 residues. CDR3 in amino acids: CASRPDSDGPYF. The CDR3 coding sequence is TGTGCCAGCAGGCCAGATAGCGACGGTCCGTACTTC.

There are many counts of this clonotype. The chain combines TRBV5-6 with TRBJ2-5; 7 nucleotides line up with TRBD2. J lost 5 bases, V lost 0 bases, and 7 bases had no gene match. CDR3 size: 15 residues. Per the germline V gene, CDR1 is SGHDT and CDR2 is YYEEEE. This chain's CDR3 is CASSLGLARVETQYF. Written as DNA, the CDR3 is TGTGCCAGCAGCTTGGGACTAGCCCGGGTGGAGACCCAGTACTTC.

This clonotype has at least ten counts. The J gene is TRBJ1-4, the V gene TRBV4-2; D is ambiguous. Trimming removed 2 bases at V and 5 bases at J, with 12 bases between. The CDR3 is 15 amino acids. From germline, CDR1 is LGHNA and CDR2 YNFKEQ. The CDR3 protein is CASSQSVLSNEKLFF. CDR3 in DNA: TGTGCCAGCAGCCAATCCGTCCTATCGAATGAAAAACTGTTTTTT.

The chain carries TRBV19 and TRBJ1-2; TRBD1 aligns across 10 bases. Germline CDR1 and CDR2: LNHDA and SQIVND (reference sequence). The CDR3 consists of 16 residues. J lost 6 bases, V lost 3 bases, and 10 bases had no gene match. CDR3 sequence reads: CASSIPQVGQGNGYTF. The CDR3 DNA reads TGTGCCAGTAGTATCCCTCAAGTGGGACAGGGGAATGGCTACACCTTC.

This clonotype was counted ten times or more. This chain links TRBV20-1 with TRBJ2-5, with 14 bases matching TRBD2. With 8 bases clipped from V and 5 bases from J, the junction kept 7 bases outside the gene matches. This CDR3 contains 14 residues. Germline CDR1 and CDR2: DFQATT and SNEGSKA (reference sequence). In DNA, the CDR3 is TGCAGTCCGGGACTAGCGGGAGTAGTGGAGACCCAGTACTTC. It codes for CSPGLAGVVETQYF.